These 18 T cell receptor beta chains were all obtained from the same sample, sequenced in a study of blood T cell repertoires in COVID-19. Profiling relied on immunoSEQ multiplex PCR, and the TCRdb table lists in-frame clones only, not all of them. The table shows around 390,000 clones, with about 87% occurring only once. Sequenced material: PBMCs or T cells enriched from blood (not recorded which). The receptors come from a woman between 45 and 65 years old who had recovered from COVID-19.

The chain joins TRBV28 to TRBJ1-5; D not resolved. Trimming shortened V by 5 bases and J by 2 bases, and 13 bases separated the two germline ends. Germline V gene sequence: CDR1 MDHEN, CDR2 SYDVKM. The CDR3 is 15 amino acids. The CDR3 DNA follows: TGTGCCAGCAGTCCCCAGGCTACGGGCAATCAGCCCCAGCATTTT. Its translation: CASSPQATGNQPQHF.

V is TRBV5-6 and J is TRBJ1-2; 7 nucleotides match TRBD1. The J segment lost 7 bases and the V segment lost 4 bases, leaving 7 bases of the junction unmatched. The germline V gene encodes CDR1 SGHDT and CDR2 YYEEEE. The CDR3 is 13 residues long. The CDR3 region is CASSRTGVRGYTF. CDR3 in DNA: TGTGCCAGCAGCAGAACAGGGGTTCGTGGCTACACCTTC. The full variable domain, in which reference TRBV5-6 and TRBJ1-2 provide the parts outside the CDR3, is DAGVTQSPTHLIKTRGQQVTLRCSPKSGHDTVSWYQQALGQGPQFIFQYYEEEERQRGNFPDRFSGHQFPNYSSELNVNALLLGDSALYLCASSRTGVRGYTFGSGTRLTVV.

The CDR3 coding sequence is TGTGCCAGCAGTTGGAAAGGGGTAGCTTTCTTT. Its protein product is CASSWKGVAFF. The J gene is TRBJ1-1, the V gene TRBV5-6, with D maybe TRBD1 (5 bases). The length of the CDR3 is 11 residues. The germline V gene has CDR1 SGHDT and CDR2 YYEEEE. V dropped 5 bases and J dropped 10 bases, with 12 bases sitting between them.

The V call is TRBV7-9, the J call TRBJ1-1; D remains ambiguous. Deletions cut 5 bases from V and 13 bases from J, with 20 bases between. The germline gives CDR1 SEHNR, CDR2 FQNEAQ (reference sequence). This CDR3 is 13 amino acids long. CDR3 DNA sequence: TGTGCCAGCAGCGAAATCGCGGATCCAACGGGTTTCTTT. Its protein is CASSEIADPTGFF. The full variable domain, its missing parts supplied by reference TRBV7-9 and TRBJ1-1, is DTGVSQNPRHKITKRGQNVTFRCDPISEHNRLYWYRQTLGQGPEFLTYFQNEAQLEKSRLLSDRFSAERPKGSFSTLEIQRTEQGDSAMYLCASSEIADPTGFFGQGTRLTVV.

CDR3 coding DNA: TGTGCCAGTAGTACCTCGACACAGGGAAGCACTGAAGCTTTCTTT. Its translation: CASSTSTQGSTEAFF. J is TRBJ1-1 and V is TRBV19; D is perhaps TRBD1 (6 bases). This CDR3 contains 15 residues. Germline V gene lookup returns CDR1 LNHDA and CDR2 SQIVND (reference sequence). Trimming removed 4 bases from V and 4 bases from J, with 16 bases in between.

There are a few counts of this clone. J is TRBJ1-6 and V is TRBV28, with TRBD1 identical over 7 bases. V lost 7 bases to trimming and J lost 7 bases; unmatched junction nucleotides: 7. CDR1 and CDR2 from the germline V gene are MDHEN and SYDVKM. The CDR3 runs 14 residues. The CDR3 DNA reads TGTGCCAGCACCGCCGACAGGGACAATTCACCCCTCCACTTT. Amino acid sequence: CASTADRDNSPLHF.

The chain is built from TRBV19 and TRBJ1-5, with 8 bases matching TRBD1. The V and J ends lost 3 bases and 2 bases, in that order; junction bases with no gene match: 6. Germline V lookup: CDR1 LNHDA, CDR2 SQIVND (reference sequence). This CDR3 contains 16 residues. The CDR3 bases are TGTGCCAGTAGTATCCCCGGACAGGGTGGCAATCAGCCCCAGCATTTT. It encodes CASSIPGQGGNQPQHF.

This rearrangement joins TRBV27 to TRBJ1-1; 8 bases are a match to TRBD1. With 5 bases clipped from V and 5 bases from J, the junction kept 4 bases outside the gene matches. In germline, CDR1 is MNHEY, CDR2 SMNVEV (reference sequence). The CDR3 totals 13 residues. The DNA for the CDR3 is TGTGCCAGCAGTCCCAGGGGGCGGACTGAAGCTTTCTTT. Encoded protein: CASSPRGRTEAFF.

The CDR3 DNA sequence: TGTGCCAGCAGTGTCCGGCTAGCGGGGGGGGAGCTGTTTTTT. This translates into CASSVRLAGGELFF. The genes are TRBV2 and TRBJ2-2, with TRBD2 identical over 9 bases. Germline values: CDR1 SNHLY, CDR2 FYNNEI. The CDR3 has 14 amino acids. V gave up 4 bases and J gave up 8 bases; unmatched junction bases: 5.

The genes are TRBV18 and TRBJ1-1, with D uncertain. V gave up 2 bases and J gave up 0 bases, with 13 bases separating them. The CDR3 has 16 amino acids. Per germline, CDR1 KGHSH and CDR2 LQKENI. In DNA form, the CDR3 reads TGTGCCAGCTCACCAGCCCCTCAGGCGATGAACACTGAAGCTTTCTTT. It encodes CASSPAPQAMNTEAFF.

The chain joins TRBV6-4 to TRBJ1-3; 8 nucleotides match TRBD1. V was clipped by 2 bases and J by 4 bases; unmatched bases: 13. Germline CDR1 is MRHNA and CDR2 is SNTAGT. CDR3 length: 18 residues. CDR3: CASSDPPPRGQSGNTIYF. CDR3 sequence (DNA): TGTGCCAGCAGTGACCCCCCACCCAGGGGGCAGTCAGGAAACACCATATATTTT.

The chain has TRBV11-2 and TRBJ2-1, with D possibly matching TRBD1 (5 bases). The germline V and J ends were trimmed by 5 bases and 5 bases, with 16 bases remaining between them. Germline V gene data show CDR1 as SGHAT and CDR2 as FQNNGV. The CDR3 extends over 15 amino acids. CDR3 DNA sequence: TGTGCCAGCAGCCCCGCGGCAGGGTCCAACAATGAGCAGTTCTTC. Its translation: CASSPAAGSNNEQFF. Drawing the rest from reference TRBV11-2 and TRBJ2-1, the complete variable domain is EAGVAQSPRYKIIEKRQSVAFWCNPISGHATLYWYQQILGQGPKLLIQFQNNGVVDDSQLPKDRFSAERLKGVDSTLKIQPAKLEDSAVYLCASSPAAGSNNEQFFGPGTRLTVL.

This clone has a count of ten or more. The chain employs TRBV27 and TRBJ2-7, with D tentatively TRBD2 (6 bases). Trimming removed 6 bases from V and 4 bases from J, with 16 bases in between. The CDR3 is made up of 14 amino acids. Per the germline V gene, CDR1 is MNHEY and CDR2 is SMNVEV (reference sequence). The CDR3 region is CASRGFVAGYEQYF. The DNA for the CDR3 is TGTGCCAGCAGGGGGTTCGTTGCGGGGTACGAGCAGTACTTC.

The chain is built from TRBV3-1 (or the pseudogene TRBV3-2) and TRBJ1-2; D is undetermined. This CDR3 has 16 amino acids. The germline V gene has CDR1 LGHDT and CDR2 YNNKEL (reference sequence). The V end lost 4 bases, the J end lost 5 bases, and 20 bases lay between the germline ends. CDR3 in amino acids: CASSRRRVTLPYGYTF. For the CDR3, the DNA is TGTGCCAGCAGCCGCCGGCGGGTTACCCTACCTTATGGCTACACCTTC.

This sequence joins TRBV7-2 and TRBJ2-7; 7 positions agree with TRBD1. This CDR3 has 14 amino acids. The V and J ends lost 1 base and 2 bases, in that order; junction bases with no gene match: 2. Germline CDR1 is SGHTA and CDR2 is FQGNSA. This chain's CDR3 is CASSLVQGAYEQYF. In nucleotides, the CDR3 is TGTGCCAGCAGCTTAGTTCAGGGGGCCTACGAGCAGTACTTC. The entire variable domain, with the rest obtained from reference TRBV7-2 and TRBJ2-7, is as follows: GAGVSQSPSNKVTEKGKDVELRCDPISGHTALYWYRQSLGQGLEFLIYFQGNSAPDKSGLPSDRFSAERTGGSVSTLTIQRTQQEDSAVYLCASSLVQGAYEQYFGPGTRLTVT.

This clone came up once. V gene TRBV2 combines with J gene TRBJ1-2; D is possibly TRBD1 (6 bases). The CDR3 covers 15 residues. Germline V gene data show CDR1 as SNHLY and CDR2 as FYNNEI. The ends were cut back, 3 bases at V and 2 bases at J, with 13 bases in the middle. This CDR3 is CASSEILDSNYGYTF. The DNA of the CDR3 is TGTGCCAGCAGTGAGATATTGGACAGCAACTATGGCTACACCTTC.

This clone was counted between two and nine times. This sequence joins TRBV5-1 and TRBJ1-2; D ambiguous. The germline V gene has CDR1 SGHRS and CDR2 YFSETQ. The CDR3 is 16 residues long. The germline V and J ends were trimmed by 3 bases and 5 bases, with 20 bases remaining between them. The CDR3 sequence: CASSYASQATSYGYTF. The CDR3 DNA reads as TGCGCCAGCAGCTATGCATCCCAGGCAACCAGTTATGGCTACACCTTC.

This clone was observed once. The chain uses TRBV3-1 (or the pseudogene TRBV3-2) and TRBJ1-2; D remains unclear. Trimming took off 3 bases at V and 3 bases at J, with 2 bases between the two ends. The CDR3 totals 11 residues. Germline lookup yields CDR1 LGHDT and CDR2 YNNKEL (reference sequence). CDR3: CASSHDYGYTF. In nucleotides, the CDR3 is TGTGCCAGCAGCCACGACTATGGCTACACCTTC.